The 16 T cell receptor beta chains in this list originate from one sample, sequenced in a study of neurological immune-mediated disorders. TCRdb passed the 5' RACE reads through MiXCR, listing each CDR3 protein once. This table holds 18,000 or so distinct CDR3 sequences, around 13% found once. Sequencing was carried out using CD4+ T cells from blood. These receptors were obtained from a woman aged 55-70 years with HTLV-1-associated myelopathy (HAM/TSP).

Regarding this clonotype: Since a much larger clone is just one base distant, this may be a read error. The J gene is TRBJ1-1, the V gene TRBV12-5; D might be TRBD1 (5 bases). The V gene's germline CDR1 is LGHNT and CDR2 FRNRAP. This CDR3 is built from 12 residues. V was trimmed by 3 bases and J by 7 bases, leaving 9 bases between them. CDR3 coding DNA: TGTGCTAGTGGTTTCTGCGACAGTGAAGCTTTCTTT. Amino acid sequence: CASGFCDSEAFF. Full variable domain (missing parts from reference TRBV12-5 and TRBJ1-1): DARVTQTPRHKVTEMGQEVTMRCQPILGHNTVFWYRQTMMQGLELLAYFRNRAPLDDSGMPKDRFSAEMPDATLATLKIQPSEPRDSAVYFCASGFCDSEAFFGQGTRLTVV.

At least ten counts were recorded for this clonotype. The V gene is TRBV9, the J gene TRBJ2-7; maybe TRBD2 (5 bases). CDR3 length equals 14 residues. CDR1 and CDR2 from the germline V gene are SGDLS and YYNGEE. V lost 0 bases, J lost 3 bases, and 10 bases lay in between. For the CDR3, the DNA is TGTGCCAGCAGCGTAGGGTACCGGGACTACGAGCAGTACTTC. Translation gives CASSVGYRDYEQYF.

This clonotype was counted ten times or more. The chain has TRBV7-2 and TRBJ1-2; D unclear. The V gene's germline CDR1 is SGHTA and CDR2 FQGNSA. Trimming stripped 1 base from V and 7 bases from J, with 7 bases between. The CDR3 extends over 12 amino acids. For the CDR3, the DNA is TGTGCCAGCAGCTTAGGAATAGGTGGCTACACCTTC. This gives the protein CASSLGIGGYTF.

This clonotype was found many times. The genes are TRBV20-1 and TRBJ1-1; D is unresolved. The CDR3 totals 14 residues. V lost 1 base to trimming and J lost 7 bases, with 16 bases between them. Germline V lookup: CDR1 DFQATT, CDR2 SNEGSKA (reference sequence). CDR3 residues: CSARGSAGKLEAFF. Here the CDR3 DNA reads TGCAGTGCTAGAGGGTCGGCGGGCAAGCTTGAAGCTTTCTTT.

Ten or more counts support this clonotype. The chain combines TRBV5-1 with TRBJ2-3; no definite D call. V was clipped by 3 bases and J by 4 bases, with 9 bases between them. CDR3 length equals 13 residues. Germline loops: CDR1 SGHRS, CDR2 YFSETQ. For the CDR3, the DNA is TGCGCCAGCAGCTCCGGAAGGGCAGATACGCAGTATTTT. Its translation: CASSSGRADTQYF.

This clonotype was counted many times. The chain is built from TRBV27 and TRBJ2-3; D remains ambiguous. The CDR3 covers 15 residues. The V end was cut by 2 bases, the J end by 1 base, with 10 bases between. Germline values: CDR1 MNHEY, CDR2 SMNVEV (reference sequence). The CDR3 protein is CASSLKQVRTDTQYF. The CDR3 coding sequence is TGTGCCAGCAGTTTAAAACAAGTCCGCACAGATACGCAGTATTTT.

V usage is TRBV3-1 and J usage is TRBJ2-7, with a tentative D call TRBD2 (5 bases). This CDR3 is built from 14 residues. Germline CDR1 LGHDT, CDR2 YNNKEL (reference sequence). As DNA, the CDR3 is TGTTCTAGCAGCCCCCGCGGGCTCTCCTACGAGCAGTACTTC. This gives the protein CSSSPRGLSYEQYF.

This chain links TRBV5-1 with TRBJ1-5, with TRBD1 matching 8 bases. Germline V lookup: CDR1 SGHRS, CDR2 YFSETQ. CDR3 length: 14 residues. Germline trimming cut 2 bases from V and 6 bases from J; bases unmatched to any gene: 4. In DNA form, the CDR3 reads TGCGCCAGCAGCTTTCAGGGGGCGGGTCAGCCCCAGCATTTT. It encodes CASSFQGAGQPQHF.

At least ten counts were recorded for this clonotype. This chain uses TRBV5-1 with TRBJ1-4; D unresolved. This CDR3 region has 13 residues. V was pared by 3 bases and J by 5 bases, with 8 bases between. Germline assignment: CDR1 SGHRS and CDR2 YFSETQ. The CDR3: CASSSEINEKLFF. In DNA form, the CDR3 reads TGCGCCAGCAGCTCGGAGATCAATGAAAAACTGTTTTTT. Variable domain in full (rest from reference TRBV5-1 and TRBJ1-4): KAGVTQTPRYLIKTRGQQVTLSCSPISGHRSVSWYQQTPGQGLQFLFEYFSETQRNKGNFPGRFSGRQFSNSRSEMNVSTLELGDSALYLCASSSEINEKLFFGSGTQLSVL.

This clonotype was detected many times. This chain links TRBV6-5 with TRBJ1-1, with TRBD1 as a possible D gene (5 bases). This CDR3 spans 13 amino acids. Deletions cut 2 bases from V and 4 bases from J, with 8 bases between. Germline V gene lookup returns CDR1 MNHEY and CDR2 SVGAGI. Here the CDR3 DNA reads TGTGCCAGCAGTTACGAGGGGCGCACTGAAGCTTTCTTT. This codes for CASSYEGRTEAFF.

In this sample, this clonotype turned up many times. CDR3 nucleotides: TGTGCCAGCAGCCAGACTAGTTTAAATGAGCAGTTCTTC. Translating it yields CASSQTSLNEQFF. This chain joins TRBV4-2 and TRBJ2-1; a weak D match, TRBD2 (6 bases). Per the germline V gene, CDR1 is LGHNA and CDR2 is YNFKEQ. There are 13 residues in the CDR3. Trimming removed 3 bases from V and 7 bases from J, with 10 bases in between.

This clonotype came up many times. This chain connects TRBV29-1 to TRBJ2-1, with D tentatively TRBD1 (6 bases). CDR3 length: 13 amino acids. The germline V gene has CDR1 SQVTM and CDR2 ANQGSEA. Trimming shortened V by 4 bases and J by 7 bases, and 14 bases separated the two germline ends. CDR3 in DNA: TGCAGCGTTGGGAACCCCACAGGGAATGAGCAGTTCTTC. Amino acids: CSVGNPTGNEQFF.

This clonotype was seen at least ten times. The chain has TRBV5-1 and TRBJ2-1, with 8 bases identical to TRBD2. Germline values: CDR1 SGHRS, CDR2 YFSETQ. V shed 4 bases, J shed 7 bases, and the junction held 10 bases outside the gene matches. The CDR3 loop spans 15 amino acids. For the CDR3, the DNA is TGCGCCAGCAGCGTGACCGGGACTAGACGGAATGAGCAGTTCTTC. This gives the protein CASSVTGTRRNEQFF.

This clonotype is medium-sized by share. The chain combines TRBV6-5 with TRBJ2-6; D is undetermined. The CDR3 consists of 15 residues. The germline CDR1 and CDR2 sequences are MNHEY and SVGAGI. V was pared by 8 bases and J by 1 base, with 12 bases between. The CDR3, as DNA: TGTGCCAGCCCCCACCGGTTGTCTGGGGCCAACGTCCTGACTTTC. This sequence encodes CASPHRLSGANVLTF.

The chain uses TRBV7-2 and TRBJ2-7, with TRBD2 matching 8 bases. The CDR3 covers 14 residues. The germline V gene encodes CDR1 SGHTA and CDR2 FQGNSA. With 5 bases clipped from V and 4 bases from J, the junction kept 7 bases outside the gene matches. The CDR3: CASSAGAGVYEQYF. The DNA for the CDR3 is TGTGCCAGCAGCGCCGGAGCGGGGGTGTACGAGCAGTACTTC. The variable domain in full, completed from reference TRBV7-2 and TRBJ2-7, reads GAGVSQSPSNKVTEKGKDVELRCDPISGHTALYWYRQSLGQGLEFLIYFQGNSAPDKSGLPSDRFSAERTGGSVSTLTIQRTQQEDSAVYLCASSAGAGVYEQYFGPGTRLTVT.

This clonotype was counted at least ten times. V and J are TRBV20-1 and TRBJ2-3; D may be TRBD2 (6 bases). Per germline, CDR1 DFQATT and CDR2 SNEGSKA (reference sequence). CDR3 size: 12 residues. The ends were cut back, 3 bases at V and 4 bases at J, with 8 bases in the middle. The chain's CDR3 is CSARTGADTQYF. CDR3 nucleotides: TGCAGTGCTAGGACGGGAGCAGATACGCAGTATTTT.